Each of the 23 T cell receptor beta chains below was sequenced from the same sample in a study of blood T cells in healthy people across ages. Together with a sample-barcoded 5' primer, a J-beta primer mix was included in a second PCR lasting about 7 to 12 cycles. TCRdb reprocessed the 5' RACE reads via MiXCR and lists one record per CDR3 protein. The profile shows roughly 550,000 distinct CDR3 sequences, around 24% of them singletons. This same sample was also part of a study on T cells of mothers and their children.

Sequenced sample: blood. All receptors derive from a boy between 5 and 17 years old in good health.

This chain connects TRBV19 to TRBJ2-3, with TRBD1 as a possible D gene (5 bases). The germline V gene encodes CDR1 LNHDA and CDR2 SQIVND (reference sequence). V was shortened by 5 bases and J by 5 bases, with 11 bases between the two germline ends. The CDR3 length is 13 residues. The CDR3 here is CASSSRAKDTQYF. CDR3 nucleotides: TGTGCCAGTAGTTCCAGGGCGAAAGATACGCAGTATTTT.

This clonotype has more than one count but fewer than ten. Sequence at one end of the junction differs from germline and may be a read error. This chain uses TRBV28 with TRBJ2-7; TRBD1 might be the D (5 bases). This CDR3 is 13 amino acids long. Germline V gene sequence: CDR1 MDHEN, CDR2 SYDVKM. The CDR3 DNA follows: TGTACCAGCAGGCCAACCGACAGTTACGAGCAGTACTTC. As protein: CTSRPTDSYEQYF.

This clonotype was observed a handful of times. This chain uses TRBV5-1 with TRBJ2-5; the match to TRBD2 covers 10 bases. The J call could be wrong; TRBJ2-1 is a better fit for the DNA end. In germline, CDR1 is SGHRS, CDR2 YFSETQ. The CDR3 is made up of 16 amino acids. CDR3 in DNA: TGCGCCAGCAGCTTGGATCCTAGCGGGGGTTACAATGAGCAGTTCTTC. Translation: CASSLDPSGGYNEQFF.

The rearrangement joins TRBV6-6 to TRBJ1-3, with 7 positions matching TRBD1. J lost 4 bases, V lost 5 bases, and 11 bases had no gene match. Germline lookup yields CDR1 MNHNY and CDR2 SVGAGI (reference sequence). The CDR3 is 16 residues long. The chain's CDR3 is CASSPPYRGYGNTIYF. In nucleotides, the CDR3 is TGTGCCAGCAGTCCGCCTTACAGGGGATACGGAAACACCATATATTTT.

This clonotype occurred a few times. The genes are TRBV6-5 and TRBJ2-4, with D unresolved. Germline loops: CDR1 MNHEY, CDR2 SVGAGI. The V and J ends lost 0 bases and 0 bases respectively, with 9 bases between them. The length of the CDR3 is 16 residues. CDR3 sequence reads: CASSYSGSVAKNIQYF. CDR3 bases: TGTGCCAGCAGTTACTCGGGCAGCGTAGCCAAAAACATTCAGTACTTC.

This clonotype was seen more than once but under ten times. The chain combines TRBV20-1 with TRBJ1-2; possibly TRBD1 for D (6 bases). The germline CDR1 and CDR2 sequences are DFQATT and SNEGSKA (reference sequence). Trimming removed 5 bases from V and 4 bases from J, with 20 bases in between. The CDR3 contains 15 residues. The CDR3 DNA sequence: TGCAGTGCTTCCCGGGACGCCTCGGGGGCCTATGGCTACACCTTC. This gives the protein CSASRDASGAYGYTF.

This clonotype was counted a few times. V and J are TRBV4-3 and TRBJ2-1; TRBD2 matches at 14 bases. Trimming at V came to 1 base and at J to 12 bases, leaving 5 bases not matched to a gene. The CDR3 runs to 15 residues. Germline loops: CDR1 LGHNA, CDR2 YSLEER. CDR3 loop: CASSQGGLAGDAQFF. The CDR3 nucleotides are TGCGCCAGCAGCCAAGGGGGACTAGCGGGGGACGCGCAGTTCTTC.

The chain carries TRBV5-1 and TRBJ1-6; D gene unclear. V lost 0 bases and J lost 10, with 11 bases in between. The CDR3 has 14 residues. CDR1 and CDR2 (germline): SGHRS, YFSETQ. The CDR3 DNA is TGCGCCAGCAGCTTGGCCGGGATGGAGTCACCCCTCCACTTT. It encodes CASSLAGMESPLHF.

The rearrangement uses TRBV20-1 and TRBJ2-3, with TRBD2 identical over 10 bases. CDR1 and CDR2 (germline): DFQATT, SNEGSKA (reference sequence). V lost 3 bases, J lost 5 bases, and 17 bases stayed unmatched. The length of the CDR3 is 18 residues. The CDR3 DNA is TGCAGTGCTAGGGGAGGACTAGCGGAAGGCTATGGGAAAGATACGCAGTATTTT. Translation gives CSARGGLAEGYGKDTQYF.

This clonotype was picked up a small number of times. The gene calls are TRBV6-1 and TRBJ1-5; D is unresolved. The CDR3 has 14 residues. Looked up from germline, CDR1 is MNHNS and CDR2 is SASEGT. V was shortened by 3 bases and J by 6 bases, with 12 bases between the two germline ends. CDR3 amino acids: CASSDVGLVQPQHF. In DNA, the CDR3 is TGTGCCAGCAGTGACGTGGGGTTGGTTCAGCCCCAGCATTTT.

This clonotype occurred many times. The chain uses TRBV5-1 and TRBJ1-6, with D maybe TRBD1 (5 bases). This CDR3 comprises 13 residues. Trimming shortened V by 4 bases and J by 8 bases, and 10 bases separated the two germline ends. Germline CDR1 reads SGHRS; CDR2 reads YFSETQ. CDR3 amino acids: CASSALQDSPLHF. CDR3 nucleotides: TGCGCCAGCAGCGCCCTACAGGATTCACCCCTCCACTTT.

This clonotype was found a few times. The chain joins TRBV7-2 to TRBJ1-4, with D possibly TRBD1 on 6 matching bases. This CDR3 is built from 15 residues. V gave up 4 bases and J gave up 3 bases, with 12 bases separating them. Germline CDR1 and CDR2: SGHTA and FQGNSA. The CDR3 reads CASSSQGFPNEKLFF. The DNA for the CDR3 is TGTGCCAGCAGCTCACAGGGATTTCCTAATGAAAAACTGTTTTTT.

This clonotype was detected once. This chain joins TRBV12-3 or TRBV12-4 and TRBJ2-7; TRBD1 matches at 7 bases. CDR3 length equals 15 residues. J gave up 2 bases and V 3 bases, and 7 bases lay outside the gene matches. The CDR3, as DNA: TGTGCCAGCAGTTTTTGGACAGGTGTTACCTACGAGCAGTACTTC. Its translation: CASSFWTGVTYEQYF.

This chain links TRBV3-1 with TRBJ1-4; D gene ambiguous. V was shortened by 1 base and J by 8 bases, with 5 bases between the two germline ends. The CDR3 contains 12 residues. The V gene's germline CDR1 is LGHDT and CDR2 YNNKEL (reference sequence). CDR3 in amino acids: CASSQVPEKLFF. In nucleotides, the CDR3 is TGTGCCAGCAGCCAAGTGCCGGAAAAACTGTTTTTT.

The chain combines TRBV2 with TRBJ2-5, with 10 nucleotides matching TRBD1. The DNA end lines up better with TRBJ2-7; the J call may be wrong. Germline CDR1 and CDR2: SNHLY and FYNNEI. The CDR3 contains 15 residues. CDR3 sequence (DNA): TGTGCCAGCAGTCCTCCGGGACAGGGGAATGGCGAGCAGTACTTC. Its protein product is CASSPPGQGNGEQYF.

The genes are TRBV6-6 and TRBJ2-1; D ambiguous. This CDR3 is built from 12 residues. Germline V gene lookup returns CDR1 MNHNY and CDR2 SVGAGI (reference sequence). Trimming removed 10 bases from V and 1 base from J, with 8 bases in between. CDR3 protein: CATRQSYNEQFF. CDR3 nucleotides: TGTGCCACCCGGCAGTCCTACAATGAGCAGTTCTTC.

This clonotype was seen ten or more times. V usage is TRBV15 and J usage is TRBJ2-5; D not certain. V was shortened by 0 bases and J by 5 bases, with 13 bases between the two germline ends. Germline CDR1 and CDR2: LNHNV and YYDKDF (reference sequence). This CDR3 region has 15 residues. The CDR3 spells CATSRDYSVAETQYF. In nucleotides, the CDR3 is TGTGCCACCAGCAGAGATTATTCGGTGGCGGAGACCCAGTACTTC.

The chain couples TRBV27 to TRBJ2-7; TRBD2 matches 8 bases. With 2 bases clipped from V and 6 bases from J, the junction kept 6 bases outside the gene matches. Germline CDR1 MNHEY, CDR2 SMNVEV (reference sequence). CDR3 size: 14 residues. The CDR3 sequence: CASSLRGGRSEQYF. In DNA form, the CDR3 reads TGTGCCAGCAGTTTACGCGGGGGGCGCAGCGAGCAGTACTTC.

The chain couples TRBV6-5 to TRBJ2-4; TRBD2 matches 9 bases. Germline loops: CDR1 MNHEY, CDR2 SVGAGI. The CDR3 totals 16 residues. The V gene end was trimmed by 6 bases and the J gene end by 0 bases; junction bases not matched to a gene: 6. The CDR3 region has the DNA TGTGCCAGCAGCGGACTAGCGAATATAGCCAAAAACATTCAGTACTTC. As protein: CASSGLANIAKNIQYF.

This clonotype was observed a few times. The genes are TRBV29-1 and TRBJ1-4; D is undetermined. Trimming shortened V by 7 bases and J by 7 bases, and 22 bases separated the two germline ends. There are 15 residues in the CDR3. Looked up from germline, CDR1 is SQVTM and CDR2 is ANQGSEA. Written as DNA, the CDR3 is TGCAGCGCAAGAGCCCCCTGGGAGGAGGGTGAAAAACTGTTTTTT. This sequence encodes CSARAPWEEGEKLFF.

This clonotype has only a few counts. The chain recombines TRBV9 with TRBJ2-5; no clear D. V lost 0 bases and J lost 3, with 6 bases in between. CDR1 SGDLS and CDR2 YYNGEE come from the germline V gene. This CDR3 spans 13 amino acids. For the CDR3, the DNA is TGTGCCAGCAGCGTAGCCGTGGAAGAGACCCAGTACTTC. Translating gives CASSVAVEETQYF.

The genes are TRBV4-3 and TRBJ2-5, with 10 bases matching TRBD2. Germline CDR1 and CDR2: LGHNA and YSLEER. This CDR3 has 18 amino acids. The J segment lost 5 bases and the V segment lost 0 bases, leaving 12 bases of the junction unmatched. CDR3 sequence reads: CASSQELSAGGPVETQYF. The CDR3 nucleotides read TGCGCCAGCAGCCAAGAATTGTCAGCGGGGGGGCCGGTGGAGACCCAGTACTTC.

V usage is TRBV18 and J usage is TRBJ2-7; D gene uncertain. The V end lost 0 bases, the J end lost 7 bases, and 10 bases lay between the germline ends. Germline V lookup: CDR1 KGHSH, CDR2 LQKENI. CDR3 size: 13 residues. The CDR3 is CASSPPWTGEQYF. In DNA form, the CDR3 reads TGTGCCAGCTCACCACCGTGGACCGGGGAGCAGTACTTC.